This T cell receptor (beta chain) comes out of a study of cytomegalovirus exposure and HLA in healthy donors. Study-wide points: Under in vitro conditions, a few CMV-associated chains were confirmed as specific for CMV antigens. Overall, under 200 TCR beta chains were annotated as cytomegalovirus-associated.

Note on this clone: Its antigen is as yet unknown.

Germline-derived CDR1 and CDR2 are SGHRS and YFSETQ. This CDR3 comprises 13 residues. V was trimmed by 0 bases and J by 5 bases, leaving 6 bases between them. Both 60 Vbeta primers and 13 Jbeta primers went into the PCR. TCRdb's table, derived via immunoSEQ multiplex PCR, lists solely in-frame clones and lacks some. This sample has 100,000 to 150,000 clones, with around 78% found just once. This sequence joins TRBV5-1 and TRBJ2-4; D ambiguous. The specimen sequenced was PBMCs. This receptor was taken from a woman aged 40 to 55 in good health and CMV-seronegative. The CDR3 region is CASSLGAENIQYF. CDR3 bases: TGCGCCAGCAGCTTGGGGGCCGAAAACATTCAGTACTTC.